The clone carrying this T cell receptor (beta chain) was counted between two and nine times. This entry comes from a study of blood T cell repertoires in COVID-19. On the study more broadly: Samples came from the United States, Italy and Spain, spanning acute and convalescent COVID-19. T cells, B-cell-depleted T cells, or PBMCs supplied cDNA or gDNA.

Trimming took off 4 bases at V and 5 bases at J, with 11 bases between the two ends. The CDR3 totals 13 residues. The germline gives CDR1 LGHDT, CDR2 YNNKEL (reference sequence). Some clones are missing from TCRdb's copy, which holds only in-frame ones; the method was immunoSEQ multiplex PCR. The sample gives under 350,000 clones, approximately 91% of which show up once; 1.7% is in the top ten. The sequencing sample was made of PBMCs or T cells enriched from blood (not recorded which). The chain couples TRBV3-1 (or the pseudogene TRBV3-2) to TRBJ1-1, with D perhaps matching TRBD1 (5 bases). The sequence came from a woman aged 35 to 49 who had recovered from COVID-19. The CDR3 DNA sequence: TGTGCCAGCAGCCCATACTCAGGGACTGAAGCTTTCTTT. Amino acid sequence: CASSPYSGTEAFF.